The next 23 T cell receptor beta chains were all read from a single sample in a study of cytomegalovirus exposure and HLA in healthy donors. PCR primers comprised 60 Vbeta and 13 Jbeta primers. Clones were read by immunoSEQ multiplex PCR, and TCRdb kept only the in-frame ones, dropping some. The sample shows around 100,000 clones, about four fifths of them seen only once. Sequencing was carried out using PBMCs. These receptors originate from a man younger than 45 in good health and CMV-seropositive.

V usage is TRBV2 and J usage is TRBJ2-1; 7 bases align to TRBD2. Germline CDR1 SNHLY, CDR2 FYNNEI. The CDR3 covers 15 residues. V shed 2 bases and J 8 bases; nucleotides not matched to a gene: 9. CDR3 sequence: CASSEHGEGRDEQFF. CDR3 in DNA: TGTGCCAGCAGTGAACACGGGGAGGGAAGGGATGAGCAGTTCTTC.

The CDR3 DNA reads TGTGCCAGCTCACCATTGGCTAGCGGGAGTGACACCGGGGAGCTGTTTTTT. Translating gives CASSPLASGSDTGELFF. The chain recombines TRBV18 with TRBJ2-2; the match to TRBD2 covers 10 bases. This CDR3 is built from 17 residues. Trimming took 2 bases from V and 3 from J; bases not matched to a gene: 6. Germline V gives CDR1 KGHSH, CDR2 LQKENI.

The genes are TRBV9 and TRBJ2-1, with TRBD2 matching 8 bases. The ends lost 4 bases at V and 8 bases at J; junction bases unmatched: 14. The CDR3 is 16 residues long. From germline, CDR1 is SGDLS and CDR2 YYNGEE. CDR3 sequence reads: CASSPRSGLVSDEQFF. The CDR3 DNA sequence: TGTGCCAGCAGCCCCCGATCGGGACTAGTGTCCGATGAGCAGTTCTTC.

The chain employs TRBV5-6 and TRBJ2-5; TRBD2 matches at 10 bases. This CDR3 is built from 15 residues. J gave up 1 base and V 4 bases, and 4 bases lay outside the gene matches. CDR1 and CDR2 (germline): SGHDT, YYEEEE. CDR3 loop: CASSRLAGGQETQYF. CDR3 in DNA: TGTGCCAGCAGCCGTTTAGCGGGGGGCCAAGAGACCCAGTACTTC.

The gene calls are TRBV10-3 and TRBJ2-3, with 10 bases identical to TRBD2. The CDR3 length is 18 residues. The germline V gene has CDR1 ENHRY and CDR2 SYGVKD. V trimming: 0 bases; J trimming: 5 bases; junction bases outside the gene matches: 11. CDR3 residues: CAISESRGLAKFRDTQYF. The CDR3 DNA follows: TGTGCCATCAGTGAGTCGAGGGGACTAGCGAAGTTTAGAGATACGCAGTATTTT.

J is TRBJ2-1 and V is TRBV5-1; 9 nucleotides align to TRBD2. This CDR3 is built from 15 residues. Trimming removed 2 bases from V and 7 bases from J; junction bases left unmatched: 7. Germline CDR1 is SGHRS and CDR2 is YFSETQ. For the CDR3, the DNA is TGCGCCAGCAGCTTTTTTAGCGGGGGTTGGAATGAGCAGTTCTTC. Its translation: CASSFFSGGWNEQFF.

The chain employs TRBV7-8 and TRBJ1-5, with D unresolved. This CDR3 is built from 14 residues. The V and J ends lost 4 bases and 4 bases respectively, with 11 bases between them. From germline, CDR1 is SGHVS and CDR2 FQNEAQ. The CDR3, as DNA: TGTGCCAGCAGCTCGCGGGCCCCAAATCAGCCCCAGCATTTT. Its protein is CASSSRAPNQPQHF.

This chain links TRBV9 with TRBJ2-5, with 12 bases fitting TRBD2. V dropped 3 bases and J dropped 9; count of bases not matched to a gene: 3. This CDR3 is built from 13 residues. CDR1 is SGDLS, CDR2 YYNGEE, per germline. The CDR3 DNA is TGTGCCAGCAGCGGGCTAGCGGGGGGGGCCCAGTACTTC. Translation gives CASSGLAGGAQYF.

J is TRBJ2-5 and V is TRBV12-5; TRBD2 aligns across 7 bases. CDR1 and CDR2 (germline): LGHNT, FRNRAP. V was pared by 6 bases and J by 2 bases, with 3 bases of the junction left unmatched. This CDR3 has 13 residues. CDR3 DNA sequence: TGTGCTAGTGGGGCTAGCGGTCAAGAGACCCAGTACTTC. Translation gives CASGASGQETQYF.

The chain is built from TRBV18 and TRBJ1-1; no reliable D call. V was pared by 5 bases and J by 6 bases, with 22 bases between. Germline loops: CDR1 KGHSH, CDR2 LQKENI. This CDR3 spans 16 amino acids. The CDR3 is CASSSRYTSYRSEAFF. The DNA of the CDR3 is TGTGCCAGCTCATCGAGGTATACGAGTTATAGATCTGAAGCTTTCTTT.

The rearrangement links TRBV5-4 to TRBJ2-3, with D hard to call. Per the germline V gene, CDR1 is SGHNT and CDR2 is YYREEE (reference sequence). The CDR3 is made up of 13 amino acids. Trimming left V 4 bases short and J 2 bases short, with 8 bases between. CDR3 sequence (DNA): TGTGCCAGCAGCCAGTACAACACAGATACGCAGTATTTT. It encodes CASSQYNTDTQYF.

The DNA for the CDR3 is TGTGCCAGCGGCCCTCAGGTGGCCGCTGAAGCTTTCTTT. This sequence encodes CASGPQVAAEAFF. J is TRBJ1-1 and V is TRBV2; no clear D. This CDR3 is built from 13 residues. The V end was cut by 8 bases, the J end by 6 bases, with 16 bases between. Germline lookup yields CDR1 SNHLY and CDR2 FYNNEI.

V is TRBV2 and J is TRBJ2-4, with a tentative D call TRBD2 (6 bases). V was clipped by 3 bases and J by 9 bases, with 12 bases between them. The CDR3 is 13 amino acids. Germline V CDR1 and CDR2: SNHLY, FYNNEI. CDR3 loop: CASSDSMGGIQYF. DNA for the CDR3: TGTGCCAGCAGTGACTCTATGGGGGGCATTCAGTACTTC.

This sequence joins TRBV28 and TRBJ2-7; 10 bases map to TRBD2. The ends lost 7 bases at V and 3 bases at J; junction bases unmatched: 6. Germline V lookup: CDR1 MDHEN, CDR2 SYDVKM. CDR3 size: 14 residues. CDR3 DNA sequence: TGTGCCAGCATGGGTAGCGGGAGGTTCTACGAGCAGTACGTC. Encoded protein: CASMGSGRFYEQYV.

The chain couples TRBV15 to TRBJ2-2; TRBD2 aligns across 9 bases. CDR1 is LNHNV, CDR2 YYDKDF, per germline (reference sequence). The CDR3 consists of 15 residues. V shed 2 bases, J shed 6 bases, and the junction held 4 bases outside the gene matches. CDR3 protein: CATSRPSGVAGELFF. Written as DNA, the CDR3 is TGTGCCACCAGCAGACCTAGCGGGGTAGCCGGGGAGCTGTTTTTT.

The chain joins TRBV6-5 to TRBJ1-3, with TRBD1 as a possible D gene (5 bases). The CDR3 totals 14 residues. Germline V lookup: CDR1 MNHEY, CDR2 SVGAGI. The ends were cut back, 5 bases at V and 4 bases at J, with 12 bases in the middle. For the CDR3, the DNA is TGTGCCAGCAGTGGACAAGGCTCGGGAAACACCATATATTTT. Its translation: CASSGQGSGNTIYF.

This clone was recorded a few times. This rearrangement joins TRBV11-1 to TRBJ2-7; 7 bases are shared with TRBD1. The CDR3 is made up of 17 amino acids. The V and J ends lost 8 bases and 5 bases, in that order; junction bases with no gene match: 21. CDR1 SGHAT and CDR2 FQDESV come from the germline V gene (reference sequence). The CDR3 spells CASAKKGTEVGLNEQYF. The CDR3 nucleotides are TGTGCCAGCGCCAAAAAGGGGACAGAAGTTGGGTTGAACGAGCAGTACTTC.

The chain combines TRBV12-1 with TRBJ2-4; the table's D call of TRBD2 was not tested on the DNA. TRBV12-1 is marked as a pseudogene. This CDR3 region has 15 residues. CDR3 amino acids: CASGGGGLAKNIQYF. In DNA form, the CDR3 reads TGTGCCAGCGGAGGGGGAGGGTTAGCCAAAAACATTCAGTACTTC.

The chain joins TRBV15 to TRBJ2-1, with 13 bases that match TRBD2. Germline assignment: CDR1 LNHNV and CDR2 YYDKDF (reference sequence). This CDR3 region has 15 residues. J gave up 12 bases and V 5 bases, and 10 bases lay outside the gene matches. As DNA, the CDR3 is TGTGCCACCAGCCTTCGGACTAGCGGGGGAGGAGGGCAGTTCTTC. Translating gives CATSLRTSGGGGQFF.

The chain carries TRBV7-3 and TRBJ1-1, with D maybe TRBD1 (6 bases). V was clipped by 7 bases and J by 5 bases, with 17 bases between them. CDR3 length equals 14 residues. Germline CDR1 SGHTA, CDR2 FQGTGA. The CDR3 spells CASKPEGGGTEAFF. CDR3 nucleotides: TGTGCCAGCAAGCCTGAGGGAGGGGGGACTGAAGCTTTCTTT.

This rearrangement joins TRBV7-8 to TRBJ1-1; D remains ambiguous. The CDR3 is made up of 13 amino acids. V gave up 3 bases and J gave up 2 bases, with 7 bases separating them. Germline CDR1 reads SGHVS; CDR2 reads FQNEAQ. The CDR3 nucleotides read TGTGCCAGCAGCTTGAACAGAAACACTGAAGCTTTCTTT. It specifies CASSLNRNTEAFF.

The chain combines TRBV5-1 with TRBJ2-1; 10 bases align to TRBD2. The V gene end was trimmed by 4 bases and the J gene end by 8 bases; junction bases not matched to a gene: 3. This CDR3 is built from 13 residues. The V gene's germline CDR1 is SGHRS and CDR2 YFSETQ. In nucleotides, the CDR3 is TGCGCCAGCAGCCTAGGGACTAGCGATGAGCAGTTCTTC. This encodes CASSLGTSDEQFF.

The chain uses TRBV6-1 and TRBJ1-3; TRBD1 aligns across 8 bases. The CDR3 is 15 residues long. In germline, CDR1 is MNHNS, CDR2 SASEGT. The V segment lost 4 bases and the J segment 8 bases; nucleotides outside the gene matches: 10. The CDR3 DNA is TGTGCCAGCAGTGCCCTAACAGGGGGAGGCGACACCATATATTTT. Protein sequence: CASSALTGGGDTIYF.